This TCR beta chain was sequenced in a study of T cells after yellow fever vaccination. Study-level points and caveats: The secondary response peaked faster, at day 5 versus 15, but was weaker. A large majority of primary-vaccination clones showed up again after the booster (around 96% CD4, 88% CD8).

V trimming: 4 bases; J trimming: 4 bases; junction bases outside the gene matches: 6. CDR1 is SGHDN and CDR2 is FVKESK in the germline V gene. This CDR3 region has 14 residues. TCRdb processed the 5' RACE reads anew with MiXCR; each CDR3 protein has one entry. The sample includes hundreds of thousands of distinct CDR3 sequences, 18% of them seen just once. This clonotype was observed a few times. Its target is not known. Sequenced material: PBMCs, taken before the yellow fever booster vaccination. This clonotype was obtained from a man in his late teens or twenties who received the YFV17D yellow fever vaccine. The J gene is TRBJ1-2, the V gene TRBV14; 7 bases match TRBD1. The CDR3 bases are TGTGCCAGCAGCCTCACAGGGGATCGCTATGGCTACACCTTC. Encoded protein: CASSLTGDRYGYTF.